This note documents a single T cell receptor beta chain sequence. Its recognized antigen is unknown. Per-base quality was not reported, and no clone a single base away is much larger than it. These data belong to a study of blood T cell repertoires in COVID-19 (dated by TCRdb to the early 2020s). Study-level background: ImmuneRACE Cohort 3 recovered participants were defined by two consecutive negative NP/OP PCR tests, healthcare professional clearance, or symptom resolution. Collaborator samples came from the United States, Italy and Spain and covered acute and convalescent phases of COVID-19. The prospective study material was composed of cDNA or gDNA derived from T cells, B-cell-depleted T cells, or PBMCs. Deeply sampled blood TCRbeta repertoires from subjects exposed to, actively infected with, or recovered from COVID-19 were included in the dataset. The repertoires were made available in a free public database intended to serve as a resource for research on the immune response to SARS-CoV-2. The samples were drawn from the first 160 participants of the ongoing ImmuneRACE study and from roughly 1,300 subjects provided by 6 global collaborators. The sample metadata nearly always contained a de-identified subject ID, COVID-19 status, age in years and sex. Where available, HLA class I and class II types were obtained from metadata supplied by the sample provider rather than from assay-based typing.

V loses 6 bases at its end and J loses 5 bases; junction bases beyond the gene matches: 6. Measured from the cysteine to the phenylalanine, the CDR3 is 13 residues long. The entry retains the CDR3 DNA only, 39 bases that are in frame from base 1. TCRbeta CDR3 regions were amplified from genomic DNA using the immunoSEQ Assay, a bias-controlled multiplex PCR. The paper's data handling went like this. Within the assay, amplification of reference gene primers was used to estimate how many nucleated cells each sample contained. To quantify the absolute abundance of each unique TCRbeta CDR3 rearrangement, sequence reads were collapsed and filtered. For each sample, productive Simpson clonality was calculated as the square root of Simpson's diversity index across productive rearrangements. TCRdb retrieved this table from immuneACCESS and kept in-frame rearrangements only. Not all clones are present; in checked studies, unresolved V genes account for under half, and no reason is known for the remainder. Clone size and the V and J calls come from that table; the DNA yielded D and trimming. The sample table contains over 200,000 clones; only one count was recorded for roughly 90% of them. The ten largest account for approximately 3% of the sample.

On the study overall, not on this receptor specifically: How much clinical and demographic metadata was included differed by source and by participant, and the metadata was provided uncurated.

In the prospective study, participants were about 18 to 95 years old, resided in 24 geographic areas of the United States, and were enrolled through a virtual design. In the prospective study, cohorts were assigned on the basis of participant-reported clinical history obtained from a screening survey and a study questionnaire. In the prospective study, whole blood, serum and a nasopharyngeal or oropharyngeal swab were collected from each participant by mobile phlebotomists. Prospective study participants could optionally give additional blood draws and questionnaires over a 2-month period. Blood samples from the prospective study were shipped frozen or at room temperature prior to DNA extraction.

The clonotype was recovered from a woman aged 45-59 years in a cohort exposed to, infected with or recovered from COVID-19 (not recorded which). Here the chain combines TRBV12-3 or TRBV12-4 and TRBJ2-5, with TRBD1 identical over 7 junction bases. Sequenced sample: PBMCs or T cells enriched from blood (not recorded which). The sequence in DNA is TGTGCCAGCAGCCCAGGGGGAGTGGAGACCCAGTACTTC. It is translated as CASSPGGVETQYF.